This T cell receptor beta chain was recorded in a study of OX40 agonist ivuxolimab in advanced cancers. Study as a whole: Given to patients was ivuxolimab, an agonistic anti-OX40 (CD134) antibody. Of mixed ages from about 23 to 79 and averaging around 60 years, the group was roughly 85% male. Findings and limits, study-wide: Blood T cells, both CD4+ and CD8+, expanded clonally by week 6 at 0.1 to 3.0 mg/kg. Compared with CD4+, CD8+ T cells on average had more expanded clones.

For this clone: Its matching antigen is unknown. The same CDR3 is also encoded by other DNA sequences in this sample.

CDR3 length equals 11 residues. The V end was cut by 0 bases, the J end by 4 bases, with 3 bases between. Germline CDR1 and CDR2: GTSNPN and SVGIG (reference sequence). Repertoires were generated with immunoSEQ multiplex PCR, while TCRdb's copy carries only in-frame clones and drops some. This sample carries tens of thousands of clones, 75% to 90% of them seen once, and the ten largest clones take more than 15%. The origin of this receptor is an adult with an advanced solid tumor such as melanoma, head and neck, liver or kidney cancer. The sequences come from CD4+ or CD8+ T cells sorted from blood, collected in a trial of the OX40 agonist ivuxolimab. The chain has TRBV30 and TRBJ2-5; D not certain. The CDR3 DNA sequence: TGTGCCTGGAGTGTGGCAGAGACCCAGTACTTC. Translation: CAWSVAETQYF.